The sequence of this T cell receptor (beta chain) was determined in a study of blood T cell repertoires in COVID-19. Germline V gene lookup returns CDR1 MGHRA and CDR2 YSYEKL. V trimming: 3 bases; J trimming: 3 bases; junction bases outside the gene matches: 7. CDR3 length: 16 amino acids. Sequencing was performed with immunoSEQ multiplex PCR; in TCRdb, only in-frame clones are kept and a portion is missing. Here the sample spans around 420,000 clones, approximately 85% being singletons. The clonotype comes from a woman between 40 and 55 years old with acute COVID-19. The V gene is TRBV4-1, the J gene TRBJ2-7, with TRBD2 matching over 11 bases. The sample was PBMCs or T cells enriched from blood (not recorded which). The CDR3 reads CASSHLTSGEYYEQYF. As DNA, the CDR3 is TGCGCCAGCAGCCATCTGACTAGCGGGGAGTACTACGAGCAGTACTTC.